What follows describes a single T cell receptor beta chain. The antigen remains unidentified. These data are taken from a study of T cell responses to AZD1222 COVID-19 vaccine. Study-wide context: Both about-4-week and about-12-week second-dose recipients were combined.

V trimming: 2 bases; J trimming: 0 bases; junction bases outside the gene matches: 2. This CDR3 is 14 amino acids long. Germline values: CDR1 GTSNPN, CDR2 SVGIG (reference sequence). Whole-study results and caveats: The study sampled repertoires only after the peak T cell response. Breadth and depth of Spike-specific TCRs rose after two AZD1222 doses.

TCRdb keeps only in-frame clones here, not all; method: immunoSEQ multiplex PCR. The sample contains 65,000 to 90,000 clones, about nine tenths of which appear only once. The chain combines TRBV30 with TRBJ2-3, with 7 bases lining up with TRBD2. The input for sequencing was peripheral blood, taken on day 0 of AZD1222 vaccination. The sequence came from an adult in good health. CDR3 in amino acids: CAWSRSGSTDTQYF. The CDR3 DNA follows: TGTGCCTGGAGTCGTAGCGGGAGCACAGATACGCAGTATTTT.